This T cell receptor (beta chain) was sequenced during a study of T cells in Graves' hyperthyroidism and ophthalmopathy. Whole-study results and caveats: Also found in blood were most expanded thyroid clonotypes above 0.001.

RNA transcripts yielded amplified TCR beta CDR3 regions. The study used the HTBI primer set for a first-round RT-PCR of the TCR CDR3. TCRdb reprocessed the multiplex PCR reads via MiXCR and lists one record per CDR3 protein. This sample has some 800,000 distinct CDR3 sequences, with around 39% found just once. V lost 0 bases and J lost 5, with 14 bases in between. CDR3 size: 15 residues. Germline V gives CDR1 SGDLS, CDR2 YYNGEE. In patients aged 18 to 65, hyperthyroidism was newly diagnosed, with duration under 2 months. Worth noting for this clonotype: Its antigen is still unknown.

The sequenced material came from blood. The genes are TRBV9 and TRBJ2-5, with D perhaps matching TRBD1 or TRBD2 (6 bases each). The sequence derives from a man between 18 and 29 years old with Graves' hyperthyroidism. In DNA form, the CDR3 reads TGTGCCAGCAGCGTAGGGTCCGGGGGCAGGGAGACCCAGTACTTC. Translating it yields CASSVGSGGRETQYF. Complete variable domain (other parts from reference TRBV9 and TRBJ2-5): DSGVTQTPKHLITATGQRVTLRCSPRSGDLSVYWYQQSLDQGLQFLIQYYNGEERAKGNILERFSAQQFPDLHSELNLSSLELGDSALYFCASSVGSGGRETQYFGPGTRLLVL.